The 12 T cell receptor beta chains presented below share a single source sample, sequenced in a study of vaccination effects on CD4 cells after COVID-19. Viral peptide pool expansion of antigen-specific CD4+ T cells preceded sequencing in the ViraFEST assay. A roughly ten-day culture period preceded the isolation of CD4+ T cells. Each participant received a vaccine that was either BNT162b2 or mRNA-1273, given as two doses. The antigens these receptors bind are not known. The data were produced by immunoSEQ multiplex PCR, yet TCRdb's version contains in-frame clones alone and is incomplete. The top ten clones hold 1.1% of a sample with over 80,000 clones, roughly 73% of them seen once. The material was CD4+ T cells from PBMCs cultured with HCoV-OC43 spike peptides, obtained after COVID-19 vaccination. Subset specified: HCoV-OC43 spike overlapping peptide pool stimulation. These receptors all stem from a human donor who received a COVID-19 vaccine.

The chain recombines TRBV18 with TRBJ2-2, with D possibly TRBD1 on 6 matching bases. Germline CDR1 is KGHSH and CDR2 is LQKENI. Trimming took off 1 base at V and 3 bases at J, with 9 bases between the two ends. This CDR3 has 15 amino acids. The CDR3 coding sequence is TGTGCCAGCTCACCACAGGGGGTGGACACCGGGGAGCTGTTTTTT. Translating gives CASSPQGVDTGELFF.

The chain couples TRBV4-1 to TRBJ2-3; 15 nucleotides agree with TRBD2. Germline V gene data show CDR1 as MGHRA and CDR2 as YSYEKL. The CDR3 contains 16 residues. V was pared by 2 bases and J by 6 bases, with 3 bases of the junction left unmatched. The CDR3: CASSQHGTSGGDTQYF. The CDR3 coding sequence is TGCGCCAGCAGCCAACACGGGACTAGCGGGGGGGATACGCAGTATTTT.

This chain uses TRBV5-1 with TRBJ2-3; possibly TRBD2 for D (6 bases). This CDR3 is 16 amino acids long. The ends were cut back, 4 bases at V and 4 bases at J, with 19 bases in the middle. The germline gives CDR1 SGHRS, CDR2 YFSETQ. This chain's CDR3 is CASSLYGTSPPDTQYF. CDR3 coding DNA: TGCGCCAGCAGCCTGTACGGGACTTCCCCACCAGATACGCAGTATTTT.

The chain couples TRBV24-1 to TRBJ2-3; TRBD2 agrees at 10 bases. The CDR3 is 15 amino acids. The V gene end was trimmed by 5 bases and the J gene end by 4 bases; junction bases not matched to a gene: 5. From germline, CDR1 is KGHDR and CDR2 SFDVKD. The CDR3 loop reads CATSGTSGKSDTQYF. The CDR3 nucleotides are TGTGCCACCAGTGGGACTAGCGGAAAATCAGATACGCAGTATTTT.

This clone appeared a single time. The rearrangement joins TRBV6-2 or TRBV6-3 to TRBJ2-6; 7 nucleotides align to TRBD1. The germline CDR1 and CDR2 sequences are MNHEY and SVGEGT. V lost 4 bases, J lost 0 bases, and 12 bases stayed unmatched. CDR3 length: 19 amino acids. The CDR3 reads CASSSYRDSVYSGANVLTF. In nucleotides, the CDR3 is TGTGCCAGCAGTTCTTACCGGGACAGCGTCTACTCTGGGGCCAACGTCCTGACTTTC.

This clone showed up just a few times. J is TRBJ2-5 and V is TRBV6-6; D is undetermined. The CDR3 extends over 10 amino acids. Trimming pared 8 bases from V and 5 bases from J, leaving 6 bases between. In germline, CDR1 is MNHNY, CDR2 SVGAGI (reference sequence). CDR3 region: CASWAETQYF. The CDR3 DNA is TGTGCCAGCTGGGCGGAGACCCAGTACTTC.

The J gene is TRBJ2-3, the V gene TRBV9, with 8 bases fitting TRBD2. Germline CDR1 reads SGDLS; CDR2 reads YYNGEE. V dropped 4 bases and J dropped 2; count of bases not matched to a gene: 9. The CDR3 has 16 amino acids. CDR3 nucleotide sequence: TGTGCCAGCAGCTTCCGGGGAGCGGGGGCCACAGATACGCAGTATTTT. Translating gives CASSFRGAGATDTQYF.

The V and J genes are TRBV5-1 and TRBJ2-2; 7 nucleotides line up with TRBD2. This CDR3 region has 17 residues. Germline CDR1 and CDR2: SGHRS and YFSETQ. J was trimmed by 1 base and V by 4 bases; bases with no gene match: 10. CDR3 sequence: CASSPHPSGLNTGELFF. The CDR3 DNA reads as TGCGCCAGCAGCCCCCACCCTAGCGGTTTGAACACCGGGGAGCTGTTTTTT.

The gene calls are TRBV27 and TRBJ1-4; 12 nucleotides agree with TRBD1. In germline, CDR1 is MNHEY, CDR2 SMNVEV (reference sequence). CDR3 length equals 18 residues. After removal of 4 bases from V and 7 bases from J, the junction contained 13 bases not matched to a gene. CDR3 residues: CASSSYGGTGGVGEKLFF. Written as DNA, the CDR3 is TGTGCCAGCAGTTCATATGGTGGGACAGGGGGCGTCGGTGAAAAACTGTTTTTT.

As DNA, the CDR3 is TGTGCCAGCAGTGAAGGGGGGGGACATGCCACTGAAGCTTTCTTT. Its translation is CASSEGGGHATEAFF. The chain combines TRBV6-1 with TRBJ1-1, with D possibly TRBD1 on 6 matching bases. Germline CDR1 and CDR2: MNHNS and SASEGT. Trimming left V 1 base short and J 4 bases short, with 13 bases between. This CDR3 contains 15 residues.

The chain uses TRBV12-5 and TRBJ2-5, with unresolved D. The CDR3 is made up of 12 amino acids. The germline V gene has CDR1 LGHNT and CDR2 FRNRAP. The V end lost 4 bases, the J end lost 5 bases, and 8 bases lay between the germline ends. CDR3 protein: CASGSIIETQYF. The DNA for the CDR3 is TGTGCTAGTGGTTCCATTATCGAGACCCAGTACTTC.

A remark on this clone: The same CDR3 can be traced to other DNA sequences in this sample. This chain links TRBV29-1 with TRBJ1-4; unclear D gene. Germline CDR1 is SQVTM and CDR2 is ANQGSEA. Trimming took off 4 bases at V and 2 bases at J, with 8 bases between the two ends. The CDR3 has 13 amino acids. CDR3 sequence reads: CSVGEPTNEKLFF. The CDR3 DNA sequence: TGCAGCGTTGGTGAACCGACTAATGAAAAACTGTTTTTT.